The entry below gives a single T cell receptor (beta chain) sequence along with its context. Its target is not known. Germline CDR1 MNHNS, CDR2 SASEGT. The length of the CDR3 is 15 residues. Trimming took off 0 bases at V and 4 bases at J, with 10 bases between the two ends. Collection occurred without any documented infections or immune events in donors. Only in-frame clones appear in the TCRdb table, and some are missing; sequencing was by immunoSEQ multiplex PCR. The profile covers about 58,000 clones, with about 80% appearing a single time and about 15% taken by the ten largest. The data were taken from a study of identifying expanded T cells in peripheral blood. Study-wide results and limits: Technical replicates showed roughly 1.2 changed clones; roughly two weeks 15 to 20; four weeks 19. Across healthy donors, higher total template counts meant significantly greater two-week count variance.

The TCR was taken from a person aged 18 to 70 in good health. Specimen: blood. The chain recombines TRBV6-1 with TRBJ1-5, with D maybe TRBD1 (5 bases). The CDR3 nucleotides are TGTGCCAGCAGTGAAGCCGGGGGGTGGAATCAGCCCCAGCATTTT. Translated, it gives CASSEAGGWNQPQHF.